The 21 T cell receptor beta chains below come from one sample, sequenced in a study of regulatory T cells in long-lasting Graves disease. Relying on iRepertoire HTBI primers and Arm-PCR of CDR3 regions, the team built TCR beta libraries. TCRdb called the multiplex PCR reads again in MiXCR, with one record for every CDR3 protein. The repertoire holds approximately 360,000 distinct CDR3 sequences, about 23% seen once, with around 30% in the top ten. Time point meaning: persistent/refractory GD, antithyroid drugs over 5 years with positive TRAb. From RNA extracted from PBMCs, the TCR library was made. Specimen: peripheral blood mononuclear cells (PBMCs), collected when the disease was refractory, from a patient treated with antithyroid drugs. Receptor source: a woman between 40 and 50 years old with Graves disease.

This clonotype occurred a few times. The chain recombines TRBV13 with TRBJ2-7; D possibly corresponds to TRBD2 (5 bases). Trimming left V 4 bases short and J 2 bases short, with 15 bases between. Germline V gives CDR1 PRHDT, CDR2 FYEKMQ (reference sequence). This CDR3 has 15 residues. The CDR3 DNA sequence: TGTGCCAGCAGCTCAGTTCGGGGTGGGACCTACGAGCAGTACTTC. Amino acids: CASSSVRGGTYEQYF.

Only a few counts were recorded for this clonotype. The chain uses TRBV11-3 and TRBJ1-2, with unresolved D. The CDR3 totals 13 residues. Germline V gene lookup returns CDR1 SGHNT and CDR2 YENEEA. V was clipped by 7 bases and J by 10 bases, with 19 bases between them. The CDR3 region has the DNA TGTGCCAGCAATCCCCCTAGCCACCGACACTACACCTTC. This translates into CASNPPSHRHYTF.

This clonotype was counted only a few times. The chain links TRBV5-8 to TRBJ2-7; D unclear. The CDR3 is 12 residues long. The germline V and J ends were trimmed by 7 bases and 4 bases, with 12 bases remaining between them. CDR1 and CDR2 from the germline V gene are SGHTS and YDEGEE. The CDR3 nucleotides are TGTGCCAGCTTAGGGATTAGATACGAGCAGTACTTC. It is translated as CASLGIRYEQYF.

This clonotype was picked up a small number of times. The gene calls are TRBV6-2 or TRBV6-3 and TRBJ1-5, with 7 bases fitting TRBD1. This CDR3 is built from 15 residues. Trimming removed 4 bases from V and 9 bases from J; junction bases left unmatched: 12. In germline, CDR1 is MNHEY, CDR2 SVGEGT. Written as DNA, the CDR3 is TGTGCCAGCAGTTCGAAGGGGACAGCTGTATCGCCCCAGCATTTT. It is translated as CASSSKGTAVSPQHF.

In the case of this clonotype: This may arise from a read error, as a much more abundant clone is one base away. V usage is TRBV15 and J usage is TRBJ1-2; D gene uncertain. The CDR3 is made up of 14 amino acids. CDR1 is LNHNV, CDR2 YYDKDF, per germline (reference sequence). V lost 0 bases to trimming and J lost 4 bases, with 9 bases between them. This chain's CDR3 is CATSRDTAPYGYTF. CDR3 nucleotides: TGTGCCACCAGCAGAGATACAGCCCCCTATGGCTACACCTTC.

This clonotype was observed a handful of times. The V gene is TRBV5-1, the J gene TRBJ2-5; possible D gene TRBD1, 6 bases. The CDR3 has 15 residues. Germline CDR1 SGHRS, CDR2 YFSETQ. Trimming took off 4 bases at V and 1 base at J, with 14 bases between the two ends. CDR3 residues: CASSPGHLFQETQYF. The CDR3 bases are TGCGCCAGCAGCCCGGGACATCTCTTCCAAGAGACCCAGTACTTC. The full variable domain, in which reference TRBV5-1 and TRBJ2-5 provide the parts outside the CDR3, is KAGVTQTPRYLIKTRGQQVTLSCSPISGHRSVSWYQQTPGQGLQFLFEYFSETQRNKGNFPGRFSGRQFSNSRSEMNVSTLELGDSALYLCASSPGHLFQETQYFGPGTRLLVL.

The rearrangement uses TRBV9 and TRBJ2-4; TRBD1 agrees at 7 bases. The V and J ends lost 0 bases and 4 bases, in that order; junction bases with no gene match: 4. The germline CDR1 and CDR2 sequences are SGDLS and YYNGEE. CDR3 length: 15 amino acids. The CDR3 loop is CASSVDGTEKNIQYF. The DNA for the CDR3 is TGTGCCAGCAGCGTAGATGGGACAGAGAAAAACATTCAGTACTTC.

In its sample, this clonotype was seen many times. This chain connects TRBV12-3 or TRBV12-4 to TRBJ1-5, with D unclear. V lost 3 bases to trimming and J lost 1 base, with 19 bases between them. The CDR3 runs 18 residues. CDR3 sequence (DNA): TGTGCCAGCAGTTTTTCCCCGAGGGAGGGCGGGAGCAATCAGCCCCAGCATTTT. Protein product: CASSFSPREGGSNQPQHF.

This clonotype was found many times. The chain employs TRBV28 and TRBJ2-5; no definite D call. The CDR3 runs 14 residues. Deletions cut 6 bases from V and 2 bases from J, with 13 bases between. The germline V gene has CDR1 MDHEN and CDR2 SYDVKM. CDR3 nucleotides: TGTGCCAGCAGGGGCGTGGGATTTCAAGAGACCCAGTACTTC. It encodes CASRGVGFQETQYF.

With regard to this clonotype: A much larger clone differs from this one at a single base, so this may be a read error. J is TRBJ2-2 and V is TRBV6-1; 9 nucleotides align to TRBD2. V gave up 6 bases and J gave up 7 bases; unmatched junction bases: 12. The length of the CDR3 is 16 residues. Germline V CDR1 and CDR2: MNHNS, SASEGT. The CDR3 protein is CASRKGGRAGHGELFF. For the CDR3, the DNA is TGTGCCAGCAGGAAAGGCGGGAGGGCCGGACACGGGGAGCTGTTTTTT.

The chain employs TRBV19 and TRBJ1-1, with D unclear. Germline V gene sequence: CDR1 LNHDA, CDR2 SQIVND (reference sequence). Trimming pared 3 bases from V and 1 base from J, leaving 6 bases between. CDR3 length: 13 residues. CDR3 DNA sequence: TGTGCCAGTAGTATTCCTGGGAACACTGAAGCTTTCTTT. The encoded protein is CASSIPGNTEAFF.

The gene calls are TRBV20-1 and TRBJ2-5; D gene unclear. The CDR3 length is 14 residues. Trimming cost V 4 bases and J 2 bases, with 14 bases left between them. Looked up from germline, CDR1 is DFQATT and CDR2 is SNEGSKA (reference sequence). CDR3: CSAKTSPKQETQYF. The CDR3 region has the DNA TGCAGTGCTAAGACCTCTCCAAAACAAGAGACCCAGTACTTC.

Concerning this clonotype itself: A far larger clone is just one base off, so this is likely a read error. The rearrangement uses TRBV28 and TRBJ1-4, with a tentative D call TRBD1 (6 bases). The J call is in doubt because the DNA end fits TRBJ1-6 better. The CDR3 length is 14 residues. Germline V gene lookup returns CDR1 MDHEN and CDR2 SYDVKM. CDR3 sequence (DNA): TGTGCCAGCAGTTCCGTACAGGGCAATTCACCCCTCCACTTT. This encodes CASSSVQGNSPLHF.

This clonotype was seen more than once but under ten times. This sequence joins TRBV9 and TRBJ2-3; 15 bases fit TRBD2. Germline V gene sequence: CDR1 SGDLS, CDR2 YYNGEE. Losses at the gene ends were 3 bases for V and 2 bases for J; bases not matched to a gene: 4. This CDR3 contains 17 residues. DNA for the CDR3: TGTGCCAGCAGCGCTGGACTAGCGGGAGGGATCACAGATACGCAGTATTTT. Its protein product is CASSAGLAGGITDTQYF.

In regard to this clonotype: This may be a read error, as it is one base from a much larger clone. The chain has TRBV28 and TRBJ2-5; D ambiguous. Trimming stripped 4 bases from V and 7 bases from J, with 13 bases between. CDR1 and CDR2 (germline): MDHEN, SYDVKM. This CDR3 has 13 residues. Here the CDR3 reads CASSSSGLVTQYF. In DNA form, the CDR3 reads TGTGCCAGCAGTTCATCTGGGCTGGTGACCCAGTACTTC.

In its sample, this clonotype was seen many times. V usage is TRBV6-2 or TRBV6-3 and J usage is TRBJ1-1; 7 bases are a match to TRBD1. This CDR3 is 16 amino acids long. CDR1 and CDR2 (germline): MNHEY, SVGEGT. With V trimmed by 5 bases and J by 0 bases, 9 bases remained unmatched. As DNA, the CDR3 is TGTGCCAGCAGTAAGGGACAGAAGAGAATGAACACTGAAGCTTTCTTT. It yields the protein CASSKGQKRMNTEAFF.

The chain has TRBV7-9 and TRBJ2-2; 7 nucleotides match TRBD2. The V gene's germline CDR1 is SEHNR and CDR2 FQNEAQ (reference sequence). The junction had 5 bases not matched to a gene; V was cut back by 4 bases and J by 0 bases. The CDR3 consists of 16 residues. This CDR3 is CASSSTSPPNTGELFF. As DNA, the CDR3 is TGTGCCAGCAGCTCGACTAGCCCTCCGAACACCGGGGAGCTGTTTTTT.

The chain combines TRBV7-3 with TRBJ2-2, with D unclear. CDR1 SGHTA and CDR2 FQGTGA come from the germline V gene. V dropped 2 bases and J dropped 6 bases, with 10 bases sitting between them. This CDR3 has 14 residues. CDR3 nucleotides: TGTGCCAGCAGCTTAGGGCTCGGGTCCGGGGAGCTGTTTTTT. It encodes CASSLGLGSGELFF.

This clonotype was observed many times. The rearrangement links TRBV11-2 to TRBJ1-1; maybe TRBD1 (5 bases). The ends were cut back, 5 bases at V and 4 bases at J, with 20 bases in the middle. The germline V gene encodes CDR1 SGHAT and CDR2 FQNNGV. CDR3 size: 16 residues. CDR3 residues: CASSPLSGRESTEAFF. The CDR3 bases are TGTGCCAGCAGCCCACTATCGGGGCGGGAGTCCACTGAAGCTTTCTTT. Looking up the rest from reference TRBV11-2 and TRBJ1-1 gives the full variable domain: EAGVAQSPRYKIIEKRQSVAFWCNPISGHATLYWYQQILGQGPKLLIQFQNNGVVDDSQLPKDRFSAERLKGVDSTLKIQPAKLEDSAVYLCASSPLSGRESTEAFFGQGTRLTVV.

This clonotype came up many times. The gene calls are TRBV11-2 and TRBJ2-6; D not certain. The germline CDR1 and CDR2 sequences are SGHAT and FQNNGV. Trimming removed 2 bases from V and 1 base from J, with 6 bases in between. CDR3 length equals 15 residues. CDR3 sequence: CASSLTISGANVLTF. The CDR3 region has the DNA TGTGCCAGCAGCTTAACGATATCTGGGGCCAACGTCCTGACTTTC.

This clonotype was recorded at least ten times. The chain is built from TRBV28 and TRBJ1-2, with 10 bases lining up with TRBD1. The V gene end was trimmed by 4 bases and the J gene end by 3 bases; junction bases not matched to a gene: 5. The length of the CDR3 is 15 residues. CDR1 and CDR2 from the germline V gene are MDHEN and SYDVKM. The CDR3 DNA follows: TGTGCCAGCAGTTCGACAGGGGGCCAAGACTATGGCTACACCTTC. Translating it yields CASSSTGGQDYGYTF.